This entry lists 21 T cell receptor beta chains sequenced from one sample in a study of blood T cells in healthy people across ages. Combining a sample-barcoded 5' primer with a J-beta primer mix, a second PCR ran for about 6 to 12 cycles. In TCRdb, the 5' RACE reads were re-called with MiXCR into one record per CDR3 protein. The repertoire holds 550,000 to 650,000 distinct CDR3 sequences, around 27% seen once, with approximately 3.6% in the top ten. The data also belong to a second study, concerning T cells of mothers and their children.

Sequenced material: blood. The receptors shown here come from a boy aged 2 to 9 in good health.

The chain recombines TRBV27 with TRBJ2-5; D unclear. The DNA end favors TRBJ2-1, so the J call may be wrong. The CDR3 is 13 amino acids. CDR1 and CDR2 from the germline V gene are MNHEY and SMNVEV (reference sequence). The CDR3, as DNA: TGTGCCAGCAGTTTATCTTCCTGGGGTGAGCAGTTCTTC. The encoded protein is CASSLSSWGEQFF.

In this sample, this clonotype turned up a few times. This chain links TRBV6-1 with TRBJ2-5; 7 bases are shared with TRBD2. The CDR3 has 17 amino acids. The junction had 10 bases not matched to a gene; V was cut back by 1 base and J by 2 bases. The V gene's germline CDR1 is MNHNS and CDR2 SASEGT. The CDR3 is CASSEENARGWQETQYF. For the CDR3, the DNA is TGTGCCAGCAGTGAAGAGAACGCGCGGGGGTGGCAAGAGACCCAGTACTTC.

This clonotype was observed a handful of times. This sequence joins TRBV5-1 and TRBJ1-3; no reliable D call. The CDR3 runs to 15 residues. Germline V lookup: CDR1 SGHRS, CDR2 YFSETQ. V lost 5 bases, J lost 0 bases, and 12 bases lay in between. CDR3 sequence (DNA): TGCGCCAGCAGTTCTTCCCAGGTCTCTGGAAACACCATATATTTT. Protein sequence: CASSSSQVSGNTIYF.

There are many counts of this clonotype. This sequence joins TRBV5-6 and TRBJ2-5, with D possibly being TRBD2 (6 bases). The J call may be incorrect, as the DNA end agrees better with TRBJ2-1. The CDR3 has 12 residues. Germline loops: CDR1 SGHDT, CDR2 YYEEEE. CDR3 region: CASSFPGGEQFF. CDR3 sequence (DNA): TGTGCCAGCAGCTTCCCCGGGGGTGAGCAGTTCTTC.

The rearrangement joins TRBV3-1 to TRBJ2-5, with unresolved D. Germline values: CDR1 LGHDT, CDR2 YNNKEL (reference sequence). V was pared by 3 bases and J by 5 bases, with 7 bases between. This CDR3 region has 12 residues. The CDR3 DNA is TGTGCCAGCAGCCACCTAGAGGAGACCCAGTACTTC. It yields the protein CASSHLEETQYF.

V gene TRBV29-1 combines with J gene TRBJ1-4, with 8 bases fitting TRBD1. Per the germline V gene, CDR1 is SQVTM and CDR2 is ANQGSEA. The CDR3 totals 14 residues. V shed 2 bases, J shed 13 bases, and the junction held 12 bases outside the gene matches. The CDR3 DNA sequence: TGCAGCGTTGAAAAACGAGGGACAGGATCGGGACTGTTTTTT. Translation gives CSVEKRGTGSGLFF.

This clonotype has just a few counts. The chain couples TRBV12-3 or TRBV12-4 to TRBJ1-1; 10 bases match TRBD1. The CDR3 runs 16 residues. V lost 5 bases, J lost 8 bases, and 14 bases stayed unmatched. The CDR3 sequence: CASSRTGTGVGGEAFF. CDR3 nucleotide sequence: TGTGCCAGCAGTCGCACCGGGACAGGGGTTGGCGGGGAAGCTTTCTTT.

The chain recombines TRBV20-1 with TRBJ1-2; no reliable D call. The CDR3 runs 17 residues. Germline V gives CDR1 DFQATT, CDR2 SNEGSKA (reference sequence). Between the trimmed V and J ends, which lost 3 bases and 4 bases, there was a span of 24 bases. CDR3 bases: TGCAGTGCTAGTCCGGCAGGCGGGAGGGAAGGGTCCTATGGCTACACCTTC. Protein product: CSASPAGGREGSYGYTF.

The J gene is TRBJ2-2, the V gene TRBV29-1; 12 bases are a match to TRBD2. The CDR3 covers 14 residues. The germline V gene has CDR1 SQVTM and CDR2 ANQGSEA. Germline trimming cut 7 bases from V and 7 bases from J; bases unmatched to any gene: 7. CDR3 amino acids: CSAAASGRGGELFF. CDR3 DNA sequence: TGCAGCGCCGCGGCTAGCGGGAGGGGCGGGGAGCTGTTTTTT.

Ten or more counts support this clonotype. V is TRBV4-2 and J is TRBJ2-5, with D unresolved. V was cut by 1 base and J by 6 bases, with 12 bases left in between. Germline assignment: CDR1 LGHNA and CDR2 YNFKEQ. This CDR3 has 14 amino acids. CDR3 region: CASSQVGTGQTQYF. The CDR3 coding sequence is TGTGCCAGCAGCCAAGTGGGTACCGGTCAGACCCAGTACTTC.

V and J are TRBV7-3 and TRBJ2-5, with a tentative D call TRBD1 (5 bases). Trimming pared 1 base from V and 5 bases from J, leaving 8 bases between. This CDR3 contains 13 residues. The V gene's germline CDR1 is SGHTA and CDR2 FQGTGA. The CDR3, as DNA: TGTGCCAGCAGCTTAAAGGGGTGGGAGACCCAGTACTTC. Translation gives CASSLKGWETQYF.

This chain links TRBV20-1 with TRBJ1-1; the match to TRBD1 covers 8 bases. This CDR3 is 16 amino acids long. J gave up 4 bases and V 0 bases, and 10 bases lay outside the gene matches. Germline CDR1 DFQATT, CDR2 SNEGSKA (reference sequence). This chain's CDR3 is CSARDEGTGETTEAFF. CDR3 DNA: TGCAGTGCTAGAGATGAGGGGACAGGTGAGACCACTGAAGCTTTCTTT.

There are a few counts of this clonotype. The CDR3 loop is CSVDRTRADGYTF. CDR3 nucleotides: TGCAGCGTTGACCGGACCAGAGCGGATGGCTACACCTTC. This chain uses TRBV29-1 with TRBJ1-2; no clear D gene. Between the trimmed V and J ends, which lost 3 bases and 6 bases, there was a span of 14 bases. Germline lookup yields CDR1 SQVTM and CDR2 ANQGSEA. CDR3 length equals 13 residues.

V is TRBV30 and J is TRBJ2-5; D uncertain. TRBJ2-7 explains the end of the DNA better; the J call may be wrong. CDR1 GTSNPN and CDR2 SVGIG come from the germline V gene (reference sequence). This CDR3 has 11 amino acids. CDR3 DNA: TGTGCCTGGAGCCGATATCCCGAGCAGTACTTC. It yields the protein CAWSRYPEQYF.

J is TRBJ2-5 and V is TRBV27; TRBD2 matches 7 bases. The J call may be faulty, since TRBJ2-7 better matches the DNA end. Germline lookup yields CDR1 MNHEY and CDR2 SMNVEV (reference sequence). The CDR3 extends over 13 amino acids. CDR3 sequence reads: CASSSGRSYEQYF. Written as DNA, the CDR3 is TGTGCCAGCAGTTCCGGGAGGAGCTACGAGCAGTACTTC.

In its sample, this clonotype was seen a few times. V usage is TRBV29-1 and J usage is TRBJ1-2; 8 bases align to TRBD1. V shed 6 bases and J 5 bases; nucleotides not matched to a gene: 11. Germline CDR1 is SQVTM and CDR2 is ANQGSEA. This CDR3 is built from 14 residues. Here the CDR3 DNA reads TGCAGCGTGGACAGGGCGGTGAGCGCATATGGCTACACCTTC. Translating it yields CSVDRAVSAYGYTF.

In this sample, this clonotype turned up a few times. This chain connects TRBV12-3 or TRBV12-4 to TRBJ2-6; no reliable D call. CDR3 length: 15 amino acids. Trimming took off 7 bases at V and 1 base at J, with 11 bases between the two ends. CDR3 loop: CASNTPGSGANVLTF. The CDR3 DNA is TGTGCCAGCAACACCCCGGGTTCTGGGGCCAACGTCCTGACTTTC.

The chain uses TRBV20-1 and TRBJ2-7, with D perhaps matching TRBD2 (6 bases). Germline-derived CDR1 and CDR2 are DFQATT and SNEGSKA (reference sequence). The CDR3 consists of 15 residues. Trimming left V 3 bases short and J 2 bases short, with 17 bases between. CDR3 sequence reads: CSARGLRQAAYEQYF. CDR3 DNA sequence: TGCAGTGCTAGGGGACTCAGGCAGGCCGCCTACGAGCAGTACTTC.

This clonotype was detected a few times. This chain uses TRBV3-1 with TRBJ2-1, with 7 bases that match TRBD2. This CDR3 region has 15 residues. The V gene's germline CDR1 is LGHDT and CDR2 YNNKEL (reference sequence). V dropped 4 bases and J dropped 7; count of bases not matched to a gene: 10. The CDR3 region is CASSPRREPLNEQFF. The CDR3 DNA reads as TGTGCCAGCAGCCCAAGGCGGGAGCCCTTGAATGAGCAGTTCTTC.

The chain employs TRBV11-2 and TRBJ2-1, with 8 bases matching TRBD2. CDR3 size: 16 residues. Trimming removed 5 bases from V and 4 bases from J; junction bases left unmatched: 10. The germline V gene has CDR1 SGHAT and CDR2 FQNNGV. The CDR3 DNA is TGTGCCAGCAGCCAACCGGGGGAGCGGGGGTACAATGAGCAGTTCTTC. As protein: CASSQPGERGYNEQFF.

This sequence joins TRBV7-8 and TRBJ2-3; D not certain. The length of the CDR3 is 12 residues. CDR1 is SGHVS and CDR2 is FQNEAQ in the germline V gene. V gave up 2 bases and J gave up 6 bases, with 6 bases separating them. Here the CDR3 reads CASSLYPDTQYF. In nucleotides, the CDR3 is TGTGCCAGCAGCTTATACCCCGATACGCAGTATTTT.